This T cell receptor beta chain was captured in a study of blood T cell repertoires in COVID-19. Study-level information: Material from acute and convalescent COVID-19 was sourced from the United States, Italy and Spain.

Clones were read by immunoSEQ multiplex PCR, and TCRdb kept only the in-frame ones, dropping some. The table records under 300,000 clones, roughly nine tenths of them present only once. This clone was observed many times. Germline CDR1 and CDR2: SGHRS and YFSETQ. The ends were cut back, 0 bases at V and 4 bases at J, with 5 bases in the middle. The CDR3 is made up of 14 amino acids. Sequencing used peripheral blood. The source is a man in his 60s with acute or convalescent COVID-19. The rearrangement links TRBV5-1 to TRBJ1-6; D is uncertain. CDR3 bases: TGCGCCAGCAGCTTGGCCCCATATAATTCACCCCTCCACTTT. This codes for CASSLAPYNSPLHF.